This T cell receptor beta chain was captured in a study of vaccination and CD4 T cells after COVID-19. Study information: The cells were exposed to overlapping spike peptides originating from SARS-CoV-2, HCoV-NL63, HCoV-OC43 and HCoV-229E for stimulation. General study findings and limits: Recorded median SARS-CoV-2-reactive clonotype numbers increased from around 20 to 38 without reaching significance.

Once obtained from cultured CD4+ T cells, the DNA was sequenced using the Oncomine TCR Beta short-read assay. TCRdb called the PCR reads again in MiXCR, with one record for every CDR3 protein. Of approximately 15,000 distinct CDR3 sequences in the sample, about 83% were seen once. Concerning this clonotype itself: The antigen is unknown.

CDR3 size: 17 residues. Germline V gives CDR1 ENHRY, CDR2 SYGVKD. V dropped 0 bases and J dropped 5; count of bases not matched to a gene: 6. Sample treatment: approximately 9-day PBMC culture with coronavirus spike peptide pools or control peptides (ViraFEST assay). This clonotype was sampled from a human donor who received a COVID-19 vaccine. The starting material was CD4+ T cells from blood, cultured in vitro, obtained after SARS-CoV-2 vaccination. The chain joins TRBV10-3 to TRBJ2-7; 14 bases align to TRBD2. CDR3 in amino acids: CAISESVTSGGANEQYF. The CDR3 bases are TGTGCCATCAGTGAGTCGGTGACTAGCGGGGGGGCCAACGAGCAGTACTTC.